Below, 3 T cell receptor beta chains from the same sample are listed, as sequenced in a study of cytomegalovirus exposure and HLA in healthy donors. The PCR ran on 60 Vbeta and 13 Jbeta primers. TCRdb's copy holds only in-frame clones and misses some; the assay was immunoSEQ multiplex PCR. The sample comprises 120,000 or so clones, over 75% of which are singletons, and 1.5% to 2% rests with the top ten. The sequencing sample was made of PBMCs. These receptors all come from a man aged 40-49 years in good health and CMV-seronegative.

This chain links TRBV5-1 with TRBJ2-5; tentatively, D is TRBD2 (6 bases). Germline V CDR1 and CDR2: SGHRS, YFSETQ. This CDR3 is 13 amino acids long. The V end was cut by 4 bases, the J end by 5 bases, with 12 bases between. The CDR3 bases are TGCGCCAGCAGCCGGGGAGGCGGGGAGACCCAGTACTTC. Residues: CASSRGGGETQYF.

V and J are TRBV2 and TRBJ2-5, with 9 positions matching TRBD2. Germline-derived CDR1 and CDR2 are SNHLY and FYNNEI. After removal of 3 bases from V and 0 bases from J, the junction contained 8 bases not matched to a gene. This CDR3 region has 17 residues. As DNA, the CDR3 is TGTGCCAGCAGTGAGGGTCTAGCGGGATCCCACCAAGAGACCCAGTACTTC. It encodes CASSEGLAGSHQETQYF.

This clone came up once. The chain employs TRBV2 and TRBJ2-7; possibly TRBD2 for D (5 bases). CDR1 is SNHLY, CDR2 FYNNEI, per germline. The V end lost 6 bases, the J end lost 0 bases, and 15 bases lay between the germline ends. The length of the CDR3 is 15 residues. Here the CDR3 DNA reads TGTGCCAGCAGGGAGCTTTCCGGGAACTCCTACGAGCAGTACTTC. Amino acids: CASRELSGNSYEQYF.